Listed here are 19 T cell receptor beta chains from one sample, sequenced in a study of T cells in tuberculosis. The repertoire was sequenced with immunoSEQ multiplex PCR; TCRdb's copy has only in-frame clones and lacks some. This sample yields over 25,000 clones, of which about 91% are seen a single time; around 7% belongs to the top ten. Regarding time point: new active TB diagnosis, blood taken before or within 7 days of starting treatment. The starting material was PBMCs, obtained at tuberculosis diagnosis. The origin of the receptors is an adult with tuberculosis.

The V and J genes are TRBV9 and TRBJ2-7; possible D gene TRBD2, 6 bases. Germline-derived CDR1 and CDR2 are SGDLS and YYNGEE. The CDR3 runs to 14 residues. Trimming took 3 bases from V and 2 from J, leaving 12 bases between them. Written as DNA, the CDR3 is TGTGCCAGCAGCGCCGGCGGGGTTACCTACGAGCAGTACTTC. As protein: CASSAGGVTYEQYF.

The V gene is TRBV6-5, the J gene TRBJ1-1, with D perhaps TRBD1 (6 bases). The V end was cut by 5 bases, the J end by 2 bases, with 12 bases between. This CDR3 region has 14 residues. The germline CDR1 and CDR2 sequences are MNHEY and SVGAGI. CDR3 amino acids: CASSGQGINTEAFF. The CDR3 DNA sequence: TGTGCCAGCAGTGGCCAGGGGATAAACACTGAAGCTTTCTTT.

The rearrangement uses TRBV15 and TRBJ2-1, with 7 nucleotides matching TRBD2. CDR1 LNHNV and CDR2 YYDKDF come from the germline V gene (reference sequence). V lost 5 bases and J lost 7; bases outside the gene matches: 14. The CDR3 consists of 16 residues. CDR3 nucleotide sequence: TGTGCCACCAGCGGCGAGCGGGAAAGGGGCCTAAATGAGCAGTTCTTC. It codes for CATSGERERGLNEQFF.

The rearrangement joins TRBV10-3 to TRBJ2-7, with 7 bases aligning to TRBD1. Trimming took 0 bases from V and 2 from J; bases not matched to a gene: 4. Per germline, CDR1 ENHRY and CDR2 SYGVKD. CDR3 length equals 15 residues. CDR3 amino acids: CAISESRGQPYEQYF. CDR3 coding DNA: TGTGCCATCAGTGAGTCACGGGGACAGCCCTACGAGCAGTACTTC.

J is TRBJ1-1 and V is TRBV6-5; the match to TRBD1 covers 7 bases. This CDR3 contains 16 residues. With 0 bases clipped from V and 5 bases from J, the junction kept 9 bases outside the gene matches. Germline V gene sequence: CDR1 MNHEY, CDR2 SVGAGI. The CDR3 DNA is TGTGCCAGCAGTTACTCAACAGGGGTCGGTTGGACTGAAGCTTTCTTT. Protein sequence: CASSYSTGVGWTEAFF.

This chain joins TRBV4-1 and TRBJ2-7; tentative D call: TRBD1 (6 bases). In germline, CDR1 is MGHRA, CDR2 YSYEKL. The V end was cut by 5 bases, the J end by 5 bases, with 16 bases between. The CDR3 contains 14 residues. The CDR3 DNA reads TGCGCCAGCAGCGTGGACGTAAACAGGGACGAGCAGTACTTC. It codes for CASSVDVNRDEQYF.

The chain carries TRBV11-2 and TRBJ2-7; 7 nucleotides agree with TRBD2. Germline V gene lookup returns CDR1 SGHAT and CDR2 FQNNGV. The CDR3 has 14 residues. Trimming at V came to 5 bases and at J to 5 bases, leaving 9 bases not matched to a gene. The CDR3, as DNA: TGTGCCAGCAGCCCAGGAGCGGGAACTAACGAGCAGTACTTC. Its translation is CASSPGAGTNEQYF.

This clone turned up a few times. The chain employs TRBV25-1 and TRBJ1-5; D might be TRBD1 (6 bases). The V gene's germline CDR1 is MGHDK and CDR2 SYGVNS. V lost 6 bases and J 0 bases, leaving 9 bases between the germline ends. The CDR3 spans 14 residues. This CDR3 reads CASSDRPSNQPQHF. The CDR3 region has the DNA TGTGCCAGCAGCGACAGGCCTAGCAATCAGCCCCAGCATTTT.

Only one count was recorded for this clone. The rearrangement links TRBV5-6 to TRBJ1-2, with D unclear. This CDR3 contains 12 residues. V was pared by 0 bases and J by 8 bases, with 8 bases between. Germline V gene lookup returns CDR1 SGHDT and CDR2 YYEEEE. The CDR3 spells CASSLGVVGYTF. CDR3 in DNA: TGTGCCAGCAGCTTGGGAGTGGTGGGCTACACCTTC.

V usage is TRBV5-1 and J usage is TRBJ2-7; weak D call: TRBD1 (6 bases). This CDR3 is built from 13 residues. Trimming pared 1 base from V and 2 bases from J, leaving 7 bases between. Germline V gene data show CDR1 as SGHRS and CDR2 as YFSETQ. CDR3 coding DNA: TGCGCCAGCAGCTTGCAGGGGACCTACGAGCAGTACTTC. This translates into CASSLQGTYEQYF.

The chain is built from TRBV13 and TRBJ2-7; tentatively, D is TRBD1 (5 bases). The germline V and J ends were trimmed by 2 bases and 0 bases, with 8 bases remaining between them. This CDR3 spans 14 amino acids. Germline CDR1 reads PRHDT; CDR2 reads FYEKMQ (reference sequence). The CDR3 protein is CASSLSGFSYEQYF. In DNA form, the CDR3 reads TGTGCCAGCAGCTTATCAGGGTTCTCCTACGAGCAGTACTTC.

This clone was detected only once. CDR3 region: CASTRGARQGQETQYF. In DNA, the CDR3 is TGTGCCAGCACTCGAGGGGCCAGACAGGGGCAAGAGACCCAGTACTTC. The chain recombines TRBV28 with TRBJ2-5; 8 bases line up with TRBD1. Germline CDR1 reads MDHEN; CDR2 reads SYDVKM. This CDR3 is 16 amino acids long. The V segment lost 7 bases and the J segment 2 bases; nucleotides outside the gene matches: 12.

This clone appeared a single time. The rearrangement joins TRBV18 to TRBJ2-7; the D gene is possibly TRBD2 (6 bases). V dropped 4 bases and J dropped 2 bases, with 15 bases sitting between them. Germline V lookup: CDR1 KGHSH, CDR2 LQKENI. The CDR3 spans 15 residues. CDR3: CASSRPGLDPYEQYF. DNA for the CDR3: TGTGCCAGCTCACGCCCGGGACTGGACCCCTACGAGCAGTACTTC. Complete variable domain (other parts from reference TRBV18 and TRBJ2-7): NAGVMQNPRHLVRRRGQEARLRCSPMKGHSHVYWYRQLPEEGLKFMVYLQKENIIDESGMPKERFSAEFPKEGPSILRIQQVVRGDSAAYFCASSRPGLDPYEQYFGPGTRLTVT.

This clone was seen more than once but under ten times. The chain couples TRBV7-2 to TRBJ1-5, with D possibly being TRBD1 (6 bases). Trimming took 5 bases from V and 7 from J, leaving 18 bases between them. The length of the CDR3 is 15 residues. The germline CDR1 and CDR2 sequences are SGHTA and FQGNSA. The CDR3 is CASSPSAGVGQPQHF. The DNA of the CDR3 is TGTGCCAGCAGCCCGTCTGCAGGGGTAGGACAGCCCCAGCATTTT.

V gene TRBV7-2 combines with J gene TRBJ1-2, with D tentatively TRBD1 (5 bases). CDR1 SGHTA and CDR2 FQGNSA come from the germline V gene. CDR3 length: 14 residues. Trimming cost V 2 bases and J 4 bases, with 11 bases left between them. CDR3 loop: CASSLSGMGYGYTF. CDR3 nucleotides: TGTGCCAGCAGCTTATCAGGGATGGGCTATGGCTACACCTTC. The whole variable domain, filled in from reference TRBV7-2 and TRBJ1-2, reads GAGVSQSPSNKVTEKGKDVELRCDPISGHTALYWYRQSLGQGLEFLIYFQGNSAPDKSGLPSDRFSAERTGGSVSTLTIQRTQQEDSAVYLCASSLSGMGYGYTFGSGTRLTVV.

The chain uses TRBV14 and TRBJ2-2, with D possibly TRBD1 on 6 matching bases. Trimming stripped 3 bases from V and 1 base from J, with 15 bases between. The CDR3 consists of 17 residues. CDR1 and CDR2 from the germline V gene are SGHDN and FVKESK. The CDR3 DNA reads TGTGCCAGCAGCCATAGATGGGTGACAGGGAACACCGGGGAGCTGTTTTTT. Residues: CASSHRWVTGNTGELFF.

This sequence joins TRBV19 and TRBJ2-7, with TRBD1 as a possible D gene (5 bases). CDR3 length equals 15 residues. Germline loops: CDR1 LNHDA, CDR2 SQIVND (reference sequence). The V end lost 3 bases, the J end lost 6 bases, and 18 bases lay between the germline ends. The CDR3 region is CASSIEDTLFGEQYF. CDR3 bases: TGTGCCAGTAGTATTGAGGACACTCTCTTTGGCGAGCAGTACTTC.

The genes are TRBV10-2 and TRBJ1-5; TRBD1 agrees at 10 bases. J lost 4 bases, V lost 4 bases, and 7 bases had no gene match. The CDR3 covers 16 residues. Germline assignment: CDR1 WSHSY and CDR2 SAAADI. Written as DNA, the CDR3 is TGCGCCAGCAGTGGGGTCGGGACAGGGGCGAATCAGCCCCAGCATTTT. Translated, it gives CASSGVGTGANQPQHF.

The rearrangement links TRBV4-3 to TRBJ1-6; the D is unclear. This CDR3 contains 14 residues. Germline loops: CDR1 LGHNA, CDR2 YSLEER. V dropped 0 bases and J dropped 13 bases, with 13 bases sitting between them. DNA for the CDR3: TGCGCCAGCAGCCAAGACCGGGGTCTTCTGCCCCTCCACTTT. Its protein product is CASSQDRGLLPLHF.